These T cell receptor beta chains were read from a single sample in a study of siplizumab effects on memory and regulatory T cells. Libraries were prepared by immunoSEQ multiplex PCR; TCRdb keeps only in-frame clonotypes and omits some of them. The data show 100,000 or so clones, about nine tenths seen once. The material sequenced was CD4+ T cells sorted from blood. The receptors here all came from a human donor in good health. Some clones in this sample may be carry-over from other donors' samples. The CDR3 runs from the conserved cysteine through the conserved F or W. The D gene is left open where the match is weak. The size of a clone is reported for some rows only, either as once, few or many, or as a class for expanded clones.

v_call: TRBV7-2
clone_size: NA
d_call: NA
j_call: TRBJ2-5
cdr3_nt: TGTGCCAGCAGCTCCCAGACAGCCAGACAAGAGACCCAGTACTTC
cdr3_aa: CASSSQTARQETQYF

v_call: TRBV11-3
clone_size: NA
d_call: NA
j_call: TRBJ2-7
cdr3_nt: TGTGCCAGCAGCTTCCCACAGGGTTCGTACGAGCAGTACTTC
cdr3_aa: CASSFPQGSYEQYF

v_call: TRBV15
clone_size: NA
d_call: NA
j_call: TRBJ2-7
cdr3_nt: TGTGCCACCAGCAACCGGGAGCTTAACTCCTACGAGCAGTACTTC
cdr3_aa: CATSNRELNSYEQYF

v_call: TRBV28
clone_size: NA
d_call: NA
j_call: TRBJ2-5
cdr3_nt: TGTGCCAGCAGTAATCGACGGGCACCTCAAGAGACCCAGTACTTC
cdr3_aa: CASSNRRAPQETQYF

v_call: TRBV2
clone_size: NA
d_call: NA
j_call: TRBJ2-1
cdr3_nt: TGTGCCAGCACCGACCTCGCTAGGGGATTGGCCTACAATGAGCAGTTCTTC
cdr3_aa: CASTDLARGLAYNEQFF

v_call: TRBV27
clone_size: once
d_call: NA
j_call: TRBJ2-4
cdr3_nt: TGTGCCAGCAGTCACACGGACGGACTAGCCAAAAACATTCAGTACTTC
cdr3_aa: CASSHTDGLAKNIQYF

v_call: TRBV19
clone_size: once
d_call: NA
j_call: TRBJ1-4
cdr3_nt: TGTGCCAGTTCCCTTCCGGGCGATAATGAAAAACTGTTTTTT
cdr3_aa: CASSLPGDNEKLFF

v_call: TRBV19
clone_size: NA
d_call: NA
j_call: TRBJ1-4
cdr3_nt: TGTGCCAGTAGTTATGCAACTAATGAAAAACTGTTTTTT
cdr3_aa: CASSYATNEKLFF

v_call: TRBV5-6
clone_size: NA
d_call: TRBD1
j_call: TRBJ2-7
cdr3_nt: TGTGCCAGCAGCTTGGGACAGGGGGCCTACGAGCAGTACTTC
cdr3_aa: CASSLGQGAYEQYF

v_call: TRBV18
clone_size: NA
d_call: NA
j_call: TRBJ1-1
cdr3_nt: TGTGCCAGCTCACCAGACGCTCTGATGAACACTGAAGCTTTCTTT
cdr3_aa: CASSPDALMNTEAFF

v_call: TRBV5-1
clone_size: NA
d_call: TRBD1
j_call: TRBJ2-7
cdr3_nt: TGCGCCAGCCGCGGGGGACAGGGTTTCGACGAGCAGTACTTC
cdr3_aa: CASRGGQGFDEQYF

v_call: TRBV7-3
clone_size: NA
d_call: TRBD1
j_call: TRBJ2-1
cdr3_nt: TGTGCCAGCAGCGTTCGACAGGGGTTGGGCAATGAGCAGTTCTTC
cdr3_aa: CASSVRQGLGNEQFF

v_call: TRBV27
clone_size: NA
d_call: TRBD1
j_call: TRBJ1-1
cdr3_nt: TGTGCCAGCAGTCCCGCCGGGCAGGGGGTTAGGGACACTGAAGCTTTCTTT
cdr3_aa: CASSPAGQGVRDTEAFF

v_call: TRBV12-2
clone_size: NA
d_call: NA
j_call: TRBJ1-3
cdr3_nt: TGTGCAAGTCGCTTGTACAGGCTTTATTCTGGAAACACCATATATTTT
cdr3_aa: CASRLYRLYSGNTIYF

v_call: TRBV7-9
clone_size: NA
d_call: NA
j_call: TRBJ2-7
cdr3_nt: TGTGCCAGCAGCTATTCCGAGACAGGAGCTTACTTC
cdr3_aa: CASSYSETGAYF

v_call: TRBV7-8
clone_size: NA
d_call: TRBD2
j_call: TRBJ2-3
cdr3_nt: TGTGCCAGCAGGGACCAACTAGGGAGGGCCACAGATACGCAGTATTTT
cdr3_aa: CASRDQLGRATDTQYF

v_call: TRBV19
clone_size: NA
d_call: TRBD1
j_call: TRBJ2-5
cdr3_nt: TGTGCCAGTAGTAAGGGACAGGGCGGAGAGACCCAGTACTTC
cdr3_aa: CASSKGQGGETQYF

v_call: TRBV27
clone_size: once
d_call: TRBD1
j_call: TRBJ1-5
cdr3_nt: TGTGCCAGCAGTCCCCGAACCCCAGGGGGTGGTCAGCCCCAGCATTTT
cdr3_aa: CASSPRTPGGGQPQHF

v_call: TRBV7-9
clone_size: NA
d_call: NA
j_call: TRBJ2-7
cdr3_nt: TGTGCCAGCAGCTTAGAAGTCGACAGCCTGCAGTACTTC
cdr3_aa: CASSLEVDSLQYF

v_call: TRBV30
clone_size: once
d_call: TRBD2
j_call: TRBJ2-5
cdr3_nt: TGTGCCGCCTCCGGGACTAGAGAGACCCAGTACTTC
cdr3_aa: CAASGTRETQYF

v_call: TRBV4-1
clone_size: NA
d_call: TRBD1
j_call: TRBJ2-5
cdr3_nt: TGCGCCAGCAGCCAAGCGTCCGGCAGGGGGCGGGAGACCCAGTACTTC
cdr3_aa: CASSQASGRGRETQYF

v_call: TRBV5-8
clone_size: few
d_call: NA
j_call: TRBJ1-1
cdr3_nt: TGTGCCAGCAGCTCTGCCGCAGGGCCGAACACTGAAGCTTTCTTT
cdr3_aa: CASSSAAGPNTEAFF

v_call: TRBV5-1
clone_size: NA
d_call: TRBD2
j_call: TRBJ2-1
cdr3_nt: TGCGCCAGCAGGGCAAGGGCGGGAGGGCGGAATGAGCAGTTCTTC
cdr3_aa: CASRARAGGRNEQFF

v_call: TRBV2
clone_size: NA
d_call: NA
j_call: TRBJ2-5
cdr3_nt: TGTGCCAGCATGGGAAGGGACCTGTCGGGGACCCAGTACTTC
cdr3_aa: CASMGRDLSGTQYF

v_call: TRBV6-5
clone_size: NA
d_call: NA
j_call: TRBJ2-6
cdr3_nt: TGTGCCAGCAGTACCCCCATTTCTGGGGCCAACGTCCTGACTTTC
cdr3_aa: CASSTPISGANVLTF

v_call: TRBV6-1
clone_size: NA
d_call: NA
j_call: TRBJ2-1
cdr3_nt: TGTGCCAGCACCACAAGAGGGTACAATGAGCAGTTCTTC
cdr3_aa: CASTTRGYNEQFF

v_call: TRBV7-9
clone_size: NA
d_call: TRBD2
j_call: TRBJ2-5
cdr3_nt: TGTGCCAGCAGCACTACTAGCGGGAGGGCCTGGGAGACCCAGTACTTC
cdr3_aa: CASSTTSGRAWETQYF

v_call: TRBV11-2
clone_size: NA
d_call: TRBD1
j_call: TRBJ1-1
cdr3_nt: TGTGCCAGCAGCTTAGCTTATGGGACAGGGGCTTCTGAAGCTTTCTTT
cdr3_aa: CASSLAYGTGASEAFF